Below, 21 T cell receptor beta chains from the same sample are listed, as sequenced in a study of blood T cell repertoires in COVID-19. Only in-frame clones appear in the TCRdb table, and some are missing; sequencing was by immunoSEQ multiplex PCR. This table has about 150,000 clones, about 86% appearing once. Sequencing used PBMCs or T cells enriched from blood (not recorded which). All receptors come from a middle-aged man who had recovered from COVID-19.

For this clone: The germline gene is not matched at one end of the junction; a read error may be the cause. The chain combines TRBV7-3 with TRBJ2-2; TRBD2 matches at 8 bases. From germline, CDR1 is SGHTA and CDR2 FQGTGA. This CDR3 has 16 amino acids. Here the CDR3 reads CASSLTGTRLTGELFF. The CDR3 bases are TGTGCCAGCAGCCTAACCGGGACTAGACTCACCGGGGAGCTGTTTTTT.

In this sample, this clone turned up a few times. This chain joins TRBV9 and TRBJ1-6; 7 positions match TRBD1. Per the germline V gene, CDR1 is SGDLS and CDR2 is YYNGEE. The CDR3 contains 16 residues. V gave up 2 bases and J gave up 0 bases; unmatched junction bases: 2. The CDR3 sequence is CASSVGQSSYNSPLHF. CDR3 nucleotides: TGTGCCAGCAGCGTGGGACAGAGCTCCTATAATTCACCCCTCCACTTT.

The rearrangement links TRBV11-1 to TRBJ2-7; a weak D match, TRBD2 (7 bases). The germline V gene encodes CDR1 SGHAT and CDR2 FQDESV (reference sequence). The length of the CDR3 is 16 residues. V was shortened by 2 bases and J by 7 bases, with 21 bases between the two germline ends. CDR3 sequence (DNA): TGTGCCAGCAGCTTACCTAAGACTCGGGGGGCAGGTGAGCAGTACTTC. Encoded protein: CASSLPKTRGAGEQYF.

V and J are TRBV5-1 and TRBJ1-1, with no clear D. Trimming pared 7 bases from V and 3 bases from J, leaving 10 bases between. CDR1 is SGHRS, CDR2 YFSETQ, per germline. The CDR3 runs to 12 residues. The CDR3 reads CASGGLDTEAFF. DNA of the CDR3: TGCGCCAGCGGCGGACTCGACACTGAAGCTTTCTTT.

The V and J genes are TRBV15 and TRBJ2-3, with 10 bases lining up with TRBD1. Germline V CDR1 and CDR2: LNHNV, YYDKDF (reference sequence). This CDR3 has 15 amino acids. V lost 4 bases, J lost 4 bases, and 5 bases stayed unmatched. CDR3 in amino acids: CATSNRDRGADTQYF. CDR3 nucleotide sequence: TGTGCCACCAGCAACCGGGACAGGGGAGCAGATACGCAGTATTTT.

This chain joins TRBV7-6 and TRBJ2-3; D unresolved. The V gene lost 5 bases and the J gene lost 2 bases, with 8 bases spanning the gap. This CDR3 spans 13 amino acids. Germline lookup yields CDR1 SGHVS and CDR2 FNYEAQ. As DNA, the CDR3 is TGTGCCAGCAGCCCTTCTTACACAGATACGCAGTATTTT. Protein: CASSPSYTDTQYF.

J is TRBJ2-3 and V is TRBV5-4, with 10 bases lining up with TRBD1. The trim removed 3 bases at V and 4 bases at J, leaving 2 bases unmatched. Looked up from germline, CDR1 is SGHNT and CDR2 is YYREEE (reference sequence). This CDR3 has 14 residues. The CDR3 bases are TGTGCCAGCAGCTCCGGGACAGGGGCAGATACGCAGTATTTT. The encoded protein is CASSSGTGADTQYF.

V is TRBV30 and J is TRBJ2-2; D may be TRBD1 (5 bases). The germline CDR1 and CDR2 sequences are GTSNPN and SVGIG (reference sequence). With 4 bases removed from V and 5 bases from J, the gap between germline ends came to 8 bases. The CDR3 has 12 amino acids. The CDR3 protein is CAWTGITGELFF. CDR3 nucleotides: TGTGCCTGGACAGGGATAACCGGGGAGCTGTTTTTT.

This chain links TRBV5-5 with TRBJ1-2, with 9 nucleotides matching TRBD1. V shed 0 bases and J 5 bases; nucleotides not matched to a gene: 8. Germline values: CDR1 SGHKS, CDR2 YYEKEE (reference sequence). The CDR3 loop spans 16 amino acids. CDR3 region: CASSLDPGTGSYGYTF. CDR3 nucleotide sequence: TGTGCCAGCAGCTTGGATCCCGGGACAGGGTCGTATGGCTACACCTTC.

The genes are TRBV28 and TRBJ2-3; 11 bases align to TRBD2. Germline V gene lookup returns CDR1 MDHEN and CDR2 SYDVKM. V shed 2 bases and J 2 bases; nucleotides not matched to a gene: 6. CDR3 size: 17 residues. The CDR3 here is CASSLGGTSGLTDTQYF. CDR3 in DNA: TGTGCCAGCAGTTTAGGCGGGACTAGCGGCCTCACAGATACGCAGTATTTT.

This rearrangement joins TRBV13 to TRBJ1-3, with 7 bases lining up with TRBD1. CDR1 and CDR2 from the germline V gene are PRHDT and FYEKMQ (reference sequence). The length of the CDR3 is 17 residues. After removal of 5 bases from V and 4 bases from J, the junction contained 14 bases not matched to a gene. The CDR3: CASSPYATGDGGNTIYF. The CDR3 region has the DNA TGTGCCAGCAGCCCTTACGCCACAGGGGATGGAGGAAACACCATATATTTT.

The chain employs TRBV6-5 and TRBJ2-7, with D possibly being TRBD1 (5 bases). Trimming took 2 bases from V and 4 from J, leaving 18 bases between them. The CDR3 is made up of 16 amino acids. CDR1 and CDR2 (germline): MNHEY, SVGAGI. CDR3 residues: CASSYRQLGMGYEQYF. CDR3 in DNA: TGTGCCAGCAGTTACCGACAGTTGGGTATGGGATACGAGCAGTACTTC.

The chain carries TRBV21-1 and TRBJ1-2; TRBD1, the table's D call, was not compared with the DNA. TRBV21-1 is a pseudogene segment. This CDR3 region has 14 residues. The CDR3 bases are TGTGCCAGCAGAGGACACACGGACAACTATGGCTACACCTTC. It translates to CASRGHTDNYGYTF.

The V call is TRBV18, the J call TRBJ1-2, with D possibly being TRBD1 (6 bases). V dropped 1 base and J dropped 6 bases, with 9 bases sitting between them. The CDR3 is 13 amino acids. The germline CDR1 and CDR2 sequences are KGHSH and LQKENI. CDR3 sequence reads: CASSPQGVNGYTF. The CDR3 DNA reads TGTGCCAGCTCACCACAGGGGGTCAATGGCTACACCTTC. Complete variable domain (other parts from reference TRBV18 and TRBJ1-2): NAGVMQNPRHLVRRRGQEARLRCSPMKGHSHVYWYRQLPEEGLKFMVYLQKENIIDESGMPKERFSAEFPKEGPSILRIQQVVRGDSAAYFCASSPQGVNGYTFGSGTRLTVV.

Concerning this clone: Its ends do not fully match the called genes, so a read error is possible. The chain joins TRBV7-7 to TRBJ1-4; D is unresolved. This CDR3 has 13 amino acids. CDR1 and CDR2 from the germline V gene are SSHAT and FNYEAQ (reference sequence). CDR3 protein: CASSLREGEKLFF. The CDR3 bases are TGTGCTAGCAGCTTAAGGGAGGGTGAAAAACTGTTTTTT.

The rearrangement links TRBV24-1 to TRBJ2-1; D unresolved. The CDR3 loop spans 13 amino acids. Trimming cost V 1 base and J 6 bases, with 6 bases left between them. Germline V gives CDR1 KGHDR, CDR2 SFDVKD. The CDR3 DNA is TGTGCCACCAGTGATTTTTCTCTCAATGAGCAGTTCTTC. This encodes CATSDFSLNEQFF.

The CDR3 DNA reads TGTGCCAGCTCACCAGGCCAGCGCTCTGGAAACACCATATATTTT. Its protein is CASSPGQRSGNTIYF. V usage is TRBV18 and J usage is TRBJ1-3, with D hard to call. Trimming stripped 2 bases from V and 0 bases from J, with 8 bases between. Germline V gene sequence: CDR1 KGHSH, CDR2 LQKENI. The CDR3 contains 15 residues. Full variable domain (rest looked up from reference TRBV18 and TRBJ1-3): NAGVMQNPRHLVRRRGQEARLRCSPMKGHSHVYWYRQLPEEGLKFMVYLQKENIIDESGMPKERFSAEFPKEGPSILRIQQVVRGDSAAYFCASSPGQRSGNTIYFGEGSWLTVV.

V is TRBV5-4 and J is TRBJ2-7, with D possibly being TRBD1 (6 bases). Trimming shortened V by 4 bases and J by 0 bases, and 17 bases separated the two germline ends. Germline CDR1 reads SGHNT; CDR2 reads YYREEE (reference sequence). The CDR3 totals 16 residues. CDR3 sequence (DNA): TGTGCCAGCAGCCCCGGACAGCTAATAAGCTCCTACGAGCAGTACTTC. It is translated as CASSPGQLISSYEQYF. The variable domain in full, completed from reference TRBV5-4 and TRBJ2-7, reads ETGVTQSPTHLIKTRGQQVTLRCSSQSGHNTVSWYQQALGQGPQFIFQYYREEENGRGNFPPRFSGLQFPNYSSELNVNALELDDSALYLCASSPGQLISSYEQYFGPGTRLTVT.

The rearrangement links TRBV6-5 to TRBJ1-2, with no clear D. The CDR3 spans 11 residues. Germline loops: CDR1 MNHEY, CDR2 SVGAGI. V lost 6 bases and J lost 8, with 10 bases in between. The CDR3 region is CASRDIAGYTF. In DNA, the CDR3 is TGTGCCAGCAGGGATATAGCCGGCTACACCTTC.

DNA for the CDR3: TGTGCCAGCAGTCCGTCCAGCGGGGGAACGAACACCGGGGAGCTGTTTTTT. Encoded protein: CASSPSSGGTNTGELFF. The chain has TRBV27 and TRBJ2-2, with 8 bases aligning to TRBD2. Germline V gene lookup returns CDR1 MNHEY and CDR2 SMNVEV (reference sequence). The CDR3 loop spans 17 amino acids. Trimming removed 5 bases from V and 0 bases from J; junction bases left unmatched: 8.

The genes are TRBV7-3 and TRBJ2-5, with D possibly TRBD1 on 5 matching bases. Trimming removed 5 bases at V and 7 bases at J, with 14 bases between. The CDR3 runs to 13 residues. Germline assignment: CDR1 SGHTA and CDR2 FQGTGA. DNA of the CDR3: TGTGCCAGCAGCCCCCTCCAGGGTCGGACCCAGTACTTC. Protein product: CASSPLQGRTQYF.